These T cell receptor beta chains were read from a single sample in a study of cytomegalovirus exposure and HLA in healthy donors. Data came from immunoSEQ multiplex PCR; TCRdb stores just in-frame clones and leaves some out. The sample has tens of thousands of clones, roughly 94% seen once. The sample was PBMCs. All receptors come from a young man in good health and CMV-seropositive. The conserved cysteine and the conserved F or W are not part of the CDR3 here. Each record gives: V gene, J gene, CDR3 protein.

V gene: TRBV6-4
J gene: TRBJ1-1
CDR3 protein: ASSATGVSEAF

V gene: TRBV7-3
J gene: TRBJ2-5
CDR3 protein: ASSGRTSGGPVQETQY

V gene: TRBV6-1
J gene: TRBJ1-4
CDR3 protein: ASSESGDRIHEKLF

V gene: TRBV6-5
J gene: TRBJ1-2
CDR3 protein: ASSLLNRGYRNGYT

V gene: TRBV5-6
J gene: TRBJ2-7
CDR3 protein: ASSLERDYEQY

V gene: TRBV7-9
J gene: TRBJ2-3
CDR3 protein: ASSPSGDTQY

V gene: TRBV5-5
J gene: TRBJ2-7
CDR3 protein: ASSLAPLAAAYEQY

V gene: TRBV4-1
J gene: TRBJ1-1
CDR3 protein: ASSPSSRGNTEAF

V gene: TRBV19
J gene: TRBJ2-1
CDR3 protein: ASNRQGLGYNEQF

V gene: TRBV11-2
J gene: TRBJ1-1
CDR3 protein: ASATWGQGGASTEAF

V gene: TRBV6-1
J gene: TRBJ2-3
CDR3 protein: ASSEAVGQGIIDTQY

V gene: TRBV5-4
J gene: TRBJ2-1
CDR3 protein: ASSQAFYNEQF

V gene: TRBV4-1
J gene: TRBJ2-3
CDR3 protein: ATARLAGVGDTQY

V gene: TRBV6-6
J gene: TRBJ2-5
CDR3 protein: ASSSQETQY

V gene: TRBV19
J gene: TRBJ1-5
CDR3 protein: ASSGTGGSQPQH

V gene: TRBV5-1
J gene: TRBJ1-1
CDR3 protein: ASSFTGAPSVSEAF

V gene: TRBV4-2
J gene: TRBJ2-7
CDR3 protein: ASSQQISSYEQY

V gene: TRBV19
J gene: TRBJ2-1
CDR3 protein: ASSIVGLAGINEQF

V gene: TRBV27
J gene: TRBJ2-7
CDR3 protein: ASSLGLVGGSSYEQY

V gene: TRBV28
J gene: TRBJ1-2
CDR3 protein: ASTYALQGLGRYHYGYT

V gene: TRBV5-1
J gene: TRBJ2-7
CDR3 protein: ASSLGDRVNEQY

V gene: TRBV6-4
J gene: TRBJ2-7
CDR3 protein: ASSRLSDSYEQY

V gene: TRBV10-2
J gene: TRBJ1-5
CDR3 protein: ASTRTEGNQPQH

V gene: TRBV4-2
J gene: TRBJ2-7
CDR3 protein: ASSQGTGDHEQY

V gene: TRBV27
J gene: TRBJ2-1
CDR3 protein: ASRTSSGNEQF

V gene: TRBV5-1
J gene: TRBJ2-1
CDR3 protein: ASSLVGVPWDEQF

V gene: TRBV25-1
J gene: TRBJ2-1
CDR3 protein: ACSHGRTVGEQF

V gene: TRBV6-5
J gene: TRBJ2-7
CDR3 protein: ASRTGALSYEQY

V gene: TRBV6-1
J gene: TRBJ2-7
CDR3 protein: ASSIQGAYEQY

V gene: TRBV7-9
J gene: TRBJ2-5
CDR3 protein: ASSTPGTSGAETQY

V gene: TRBV4-2
J gene: TRBJ2-7
CDR3 protein: ASSQASSGTYEQY

V gene: TRBV23-1
J gene: TRBJ2-1
CDR3 protein: ASSQSEVPSYNEQF

V gene: TRBV7-7
J gene: TRBJ2-1
CDR3 protein: ASSLAGGIGNEQF

V gene: TRBV14
J gene: TRBJ2-7
CDR3 protein: ASSQLWSSEREASYEQY

V gene: TRBV5-1
J gene: TRBJ2-2
CDR3 protein: ASSFGLAGPNTGELF

V gene: TRBV6-5
J gene: TRBJ1-1
CDR3 protein: ASSSHTVEIAEAF

V gene: TRBV5-1
J gene: TRBJ2-7
CDR3 protein: ASSRTGAYEQY

V gene: TRBV18
J gene: TRBJ2-7
CDR3 protein: ASSPPATGAYEQY

V gene: TRBV10-1
J gene: TRBJ2-3
CDR3 protein: ASTEDRGGVSTDTQY

V gene: TRBV5-1
J gene: TRBJ1-1
CDR3 protein: ASSLGPGKTEAF

V gene: TRBV2
J gene: TRBJ2-7
CDR3 protein: ASRLGLAASYEQY

V gene: TRBV29-1
J gene: TRBJ2-3
CDR3 protein: SVEDDGTLEGADTQY

V gene: TRBV5-3
J gene: TRBJ2-2
CDR3 protein: ARSISGGEEDGELF

V gene: TRBV2
J gene: TRBJ2-7
CDR3 protein: ASTGTEYSYEQY

V gene: TRBV10-1
J gene: TRBJ2-7
CDR3 protein: ASSDGASGTHEQY

V gene: TRBV7-2
J gene: TRBJ2-3
CDR3 protein: ASSLGGGPGLQQY